This entry describes one T cell receptor beta chain. It has no known antigen specificity. The sample holds no much larger clone one base away, and base qualities are not on file. In the prospective study, participants were about 18 to 89 years old, resided in 24 geographic areas of the United States, and were enrolled through a virtual design. In the prospective study, cohorts were assigned on the basis of participant-reported clinical history obtained from a screening survey and a study questionnaire. Recovered participants in ImmuneRACE Cohort 3 were defined as having two consecutive negative NP/OP PCR tests, clearance from a healthcare professional, or resolution of symptoms. In the prospective study, whole blood, serum and a nasopharyngeal or oropharyngeal swab were collected from each participant by mobile phlebotomists. Prospective study participants could optionally give additional blood draws and questionnaires over an approximately 2-month period. Before DNA extraction, prospective study blood samples were shipped either frozen or at room temperature.

From its cysteine to its phenylalanine, the CDR3 spans 13 amino acids. This entry keeps only the CDR3 DNA: 39 bases, framed from base 1. The germline V gene encodes CDR1 MNHEY and CDR2 SMNVEV (reference sequence). From V the trimming removes 8 bases and from J it removes 2 bases, while the gene matches leave 5 bases of the junction unaccounted for. The immunoSEQ Assay, a bias-controlled multiplex PCR, was used to amplify TCRbeta CDR3 regions from genomic DNA. The paper's data handling went like this. The number of nucleated cells in each sample was estimated by amplification of reference gene primers within the assay. To quantify the absolute abundance of each unique TCRbeta CDR3 rearrangement, sequence reads were collapsed and filtered. For each sample, productive Simpson clonality was calculated as the square root of Simpson's diversity index across productive rearrangements. In TCRdb, the immuneACCESS table is reduced to in-frame sequences with V and J assigned. These tables do not hold every clone; where another copy was compared, an unresolved V gene accounts for under half, and the others remain unexplained. The V and J calls and clone size were taken over from that table, and D and trimming were inferred from the DNA. For this sample there are some 340,000 clones; roughly 80% appear just once. The ten largest make up around 5.1% of the sample.

The record originates from a study of blood T cell repertoires in COVID-19 (dated by TCRdb to 2018 to 2020). Regarding the study in general: Samples from collaborators originated in the United States, Italy and Spain and spanned both the acute and convalescent phases of COVID-19. The material from the prospective study consisted of cDNA or gDNA derived from T cells, B-cell-depleted T cells, or PBMCs. Subjects who had been exposed to COVID-19, were actively infected with it, or had recovered from it provided the deeply sampled blood TCRbeta repertoires that made up the dataset. A freely available public database, intended as a resource for researchers studying the immune response to SARS-CoV-2, is where the repertoires were released. Samples were obtained from the ongoing ImmuneRACE study (first 160 participants) and from 1,200 or so subjects provided by 6 global collaborators. A de-identified subject ID, COVID-19 status, age in years and sex were almost always included in the sample metadata. Where HLA class I and class II types were available, the types were taken from metadata supplied by the sample provider, not from assay-based typing.

Summary of the overall study and its limitations: The quantity of clinical and demographic metadata differed by source and by participant and was supplied without curation.

The chain employs TRBV27 and TRBJ1-2; TRBD1 aligns with 7 central bases. Sequencing was performed on PBMCs or T cells enriched from blood (not recorded which). The receptor was isolated from a woman between 45 and 65 years old who had recovered from COVID-19. The nucleotides are TGTGCCAGCGCGACAGGGACCAACTATGGCTACACCTTC. The translation is CASATGTNYGYTF.